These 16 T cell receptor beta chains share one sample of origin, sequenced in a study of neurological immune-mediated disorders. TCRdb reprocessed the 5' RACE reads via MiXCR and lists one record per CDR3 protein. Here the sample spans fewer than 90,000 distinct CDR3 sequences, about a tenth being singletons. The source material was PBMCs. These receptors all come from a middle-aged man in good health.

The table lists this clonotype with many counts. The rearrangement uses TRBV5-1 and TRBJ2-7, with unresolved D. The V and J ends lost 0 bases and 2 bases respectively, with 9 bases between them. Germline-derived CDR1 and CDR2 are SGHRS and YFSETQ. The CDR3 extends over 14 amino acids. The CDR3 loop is CASSLEGSTYEQYF. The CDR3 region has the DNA TGCGCCAGCAGCTTGGAGGGCAGTACCTACGAGCAGTACTTC.

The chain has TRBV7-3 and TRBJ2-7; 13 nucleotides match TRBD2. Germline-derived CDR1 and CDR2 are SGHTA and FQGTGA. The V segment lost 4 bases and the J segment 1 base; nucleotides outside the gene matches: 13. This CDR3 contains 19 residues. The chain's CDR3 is CASSSFSGTSGIGSYEQYF. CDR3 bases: TGTGCCAGCAGCTCCTTCTCGGGGACTAGCGGGATTGGATCCTACGAGCAGTACTTC.

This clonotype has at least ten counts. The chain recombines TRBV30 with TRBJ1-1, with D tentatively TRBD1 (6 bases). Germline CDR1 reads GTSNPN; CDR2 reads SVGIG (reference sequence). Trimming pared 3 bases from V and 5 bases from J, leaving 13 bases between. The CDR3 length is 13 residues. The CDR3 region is CAWSPQGGTEAFF. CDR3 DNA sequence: TGTGCCTGGAGCCCACAGGGTGGGACTGAAGCTTTCTTT.

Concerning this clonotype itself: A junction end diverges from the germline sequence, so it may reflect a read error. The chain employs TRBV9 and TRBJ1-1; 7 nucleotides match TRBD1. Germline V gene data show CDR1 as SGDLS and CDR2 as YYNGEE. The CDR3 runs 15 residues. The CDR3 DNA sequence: TGTGCCAGCAGTCCGTCTCTGACAGGGATAACTGACGCTTTCTTT. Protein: CASSPSLTGITDAFF. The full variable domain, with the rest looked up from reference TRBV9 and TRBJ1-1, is DSGVTQTPKHLITATGQRVTLRCSPRSGDLSVYWYQQSLDQGLQFLIQYYNGEERAKGNILERFSAQQFPDLHSELNLSSLELGDSALYFCASSPSLTGITDAFFGQGTRLTVV.

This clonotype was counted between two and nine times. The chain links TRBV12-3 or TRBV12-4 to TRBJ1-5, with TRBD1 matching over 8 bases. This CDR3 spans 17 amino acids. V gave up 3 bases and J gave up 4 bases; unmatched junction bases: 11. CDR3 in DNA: TGTGCCAGCAGTTTGTTAGGCGACAGGGGAGAAAATCAGCCCCAGCATTTT. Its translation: CASSLLGDRGENQPQHF.

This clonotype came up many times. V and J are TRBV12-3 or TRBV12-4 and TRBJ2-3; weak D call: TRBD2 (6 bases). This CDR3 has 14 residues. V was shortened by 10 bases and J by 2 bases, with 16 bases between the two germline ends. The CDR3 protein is CATLGGRFTDTQYF. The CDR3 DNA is TGTGCCACCCTCGGAGGGCGGTTCACAGATACGCAGTATTTT.

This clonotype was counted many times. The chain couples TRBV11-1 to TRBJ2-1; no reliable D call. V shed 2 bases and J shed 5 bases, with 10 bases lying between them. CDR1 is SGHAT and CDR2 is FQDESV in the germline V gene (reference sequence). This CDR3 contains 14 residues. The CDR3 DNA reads TGTGCCAGCAGCTTAAGCCCCACACACAATGAGCAGTTCTTC. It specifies CASSLSPTHNEQFF.

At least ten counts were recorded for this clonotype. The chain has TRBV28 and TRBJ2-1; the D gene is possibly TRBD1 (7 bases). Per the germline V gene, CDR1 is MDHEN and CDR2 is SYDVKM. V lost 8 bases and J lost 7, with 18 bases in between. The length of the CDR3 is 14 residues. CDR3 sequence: CASSEGARGNEQFF. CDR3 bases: TGTGCCAGCTCTGAGGGGGCGCGGGGTAATGAGCAGTTCTTC.

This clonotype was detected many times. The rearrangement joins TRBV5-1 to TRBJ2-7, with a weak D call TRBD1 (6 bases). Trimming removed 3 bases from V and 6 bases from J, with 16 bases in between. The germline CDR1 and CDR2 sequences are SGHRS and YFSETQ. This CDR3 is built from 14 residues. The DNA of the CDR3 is TGCGCCAGCAGCTCCTTGGCAGGGGAAGGCGAGCAGTACTTC. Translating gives CASSSLAGEGEQYF.

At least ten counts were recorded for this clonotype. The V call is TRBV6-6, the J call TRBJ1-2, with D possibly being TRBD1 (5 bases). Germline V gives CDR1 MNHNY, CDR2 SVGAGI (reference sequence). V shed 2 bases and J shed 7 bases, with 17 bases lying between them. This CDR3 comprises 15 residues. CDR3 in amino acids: CASSYTGGDGGGYTF. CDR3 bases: TGTGCCAGCAGTTACACGGGCGGGGACGGGGGTGGCTACACCTTC.

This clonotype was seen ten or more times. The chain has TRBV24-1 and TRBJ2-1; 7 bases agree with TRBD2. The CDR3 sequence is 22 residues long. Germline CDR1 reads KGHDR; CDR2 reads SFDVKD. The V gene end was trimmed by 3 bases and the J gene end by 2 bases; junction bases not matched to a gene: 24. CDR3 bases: TGTGCCACCAGTGATCCGCCATGGGCCCACTTGACGCGGGAGAGACCCTACAATGAGCAGTTCTTC. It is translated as CATSDPPWAHLTRERPYNEQFF.

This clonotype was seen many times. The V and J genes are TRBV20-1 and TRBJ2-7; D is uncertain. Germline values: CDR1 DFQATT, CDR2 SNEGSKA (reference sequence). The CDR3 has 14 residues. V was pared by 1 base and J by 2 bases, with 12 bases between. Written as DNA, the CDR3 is TGCAGTGCTAGAGCCCCCCTGGGCACCTACGAGCAGTACTTC. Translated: CSARAPLGTYEQYF.

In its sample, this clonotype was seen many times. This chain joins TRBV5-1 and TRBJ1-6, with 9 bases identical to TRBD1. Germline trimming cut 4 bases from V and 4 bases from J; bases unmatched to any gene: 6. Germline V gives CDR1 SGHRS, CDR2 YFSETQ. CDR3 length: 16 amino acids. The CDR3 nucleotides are TGCGCCAGCAGCCTAACGGGACAGGGATATAATTCACCCCTCCACTTT. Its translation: CASSLTGQGYNSPLHF.

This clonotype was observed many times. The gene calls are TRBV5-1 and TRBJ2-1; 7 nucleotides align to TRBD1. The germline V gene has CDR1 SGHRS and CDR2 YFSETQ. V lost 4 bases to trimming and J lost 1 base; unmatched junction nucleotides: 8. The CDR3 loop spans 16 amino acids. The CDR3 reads CASSHNRGKSYNEQFF. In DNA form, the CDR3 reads TGCGCCAGCAGCCATAACAGGGGAAAATCCTACAATGAGCAGTTCTTC. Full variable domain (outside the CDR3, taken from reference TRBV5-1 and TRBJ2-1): KAGVTQTPRYLIKTRGQQVTLSCSPISGHRSVSWYQQTPGQGLQFLFEYFSETQRNKGNFPGRFSGRQFSNSRSEMNVSTLELGDSALYLCASSHNRGKSYNEQFFGPGTRLTVL.

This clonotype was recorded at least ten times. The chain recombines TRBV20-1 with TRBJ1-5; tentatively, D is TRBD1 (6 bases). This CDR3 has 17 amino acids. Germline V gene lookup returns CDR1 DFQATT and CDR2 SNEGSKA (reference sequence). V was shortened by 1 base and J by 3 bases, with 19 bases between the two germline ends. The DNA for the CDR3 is TGCAGTGCTAGAGCGGGACACACTCCTAGCGTCAATCAGCCCCAGCATTTT. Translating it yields CSARAGHTPSVNQPQHF.

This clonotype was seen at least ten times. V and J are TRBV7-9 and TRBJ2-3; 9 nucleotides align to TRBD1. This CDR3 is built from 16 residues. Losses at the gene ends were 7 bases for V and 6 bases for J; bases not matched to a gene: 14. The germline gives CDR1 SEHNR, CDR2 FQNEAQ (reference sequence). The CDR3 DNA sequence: TGTGCCAGCACCCCGGGCCGACAGGGGGGAATGGATACGCAGTATTTT. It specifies CASTPGRQGGMDTQYF.